The text below deals with one T cell receptor (beta chain). Its antigen remains unidentified. These data belong to a study of shared clonotypes between healthy human individuals. Study findings and constraints: Sorted-subset samples were not fully sequenced, rarefaction indicated.

There are 14 residues in the CDR3. CDR1 is MDHEN, CDR2 SYDVKM, per germline. Only in-frame clones appear in the TCRdb table, and some are missing; sequencing was by immunoSEQ multiplex PCR. The sample lists roughly 1 million clones; about 70% were seen once. The genes are TRBV28 and TRBJ1-5; no reliable D call. Sequenced input: memory CD4+ T cells sorted from blood. Subset in this sample: CD45RA-negative fraction. The sequence was collected from a man aged 18 to 29 in good health. CDR3: CGYSTRSYNQPQHF. The CDR3 nucleotides read TGTGGCTACTCTACGCGATCCTACAATCAGCCCCAGCATTTT.